What follows describes a single TCR beta chain. Its antigen specificity is not known. Per-nucleotide qualities are absent, and no much larger clonotype sits a single base away. Healthy HIV-negative adults with no recently reported acute infections or vaccinations were included as donors. Every donor was a Caucasian adult living in Nashville, Tennessee, USA. CD4+ T cells were enriched by magnetic negative selection; naive cells were then positively selected on CD45RA, and the negative fraction formed the memory subset. Blood was collected by leukapheresis, and PBMCs were isolated by Ficoll-Histopaque density gradient centrifugation and then cryopreserved in liquid nitrogen vapor phase. Purity and quantity of every magnetically sorted T cell population were checked by analytical flow cytometry. Genomic DNA was isolated from each sorted fraction and quantified by UV absorbance on a Nanodrop 2000c. Using the deep immunoSEQ assay, TCR CDR3 regions were amplified from genomic DNA by multiplex PCR. Genomic DNA extracted from each cell subset was distributed evenly over all wells of several immunoSEQ 96-well plates, and each plate served as one replicate. For sorted subsets, approximately 210 ng genomic DNA, equal to tens of thousands of T cell genomes, was loaded into each replicate PCR. The purified libraries were quantified using a Qubit 3.0 fluorometer, sized with a Bioanalyzer 2100, and then quantified again using the KAPA Library Quantification kit. Every immunoSEQ 96-well plate was sequenced on a dedicated single-read 150-cycle Illumina NextSeq 550 flow cell. As for how the authors treated the data: Because the immunoSEQ output held only junctional sequences and lacked quality scores, the filtering could not match the filtering applied to full-length reads. To assign V/J genes and CDR3, sequences were annotated using PyIR, a Python wrapper for IgBLAST v1.9, with IMGT germline references. Reads were filtered out if the reads had weak V/J assignments (E-value above 1e-6), no CDR3, stop codons, out-of-frame junctions, or ambiguous translated residues. A V3J clonotype was defined by an identical inferred V gene, J gene, and CDR3 amino acid sequence. Percentage overlap between repertoires was calculated by dividing the number of shared unique clonotypes by the size of the smaller repertoire. RTK rarefaction, the Chao1 estimator, and Recon v2.1 estimates of unobserved clonotypes were used to assess repertoire richness. For all TCRbeta clonotypes obtained by the gDNA method from a few donors, generation probabilities were computed with OLGA. In its TCRdb copy, this immuneACCESS table keeps in-frame sequences only and misses some clones. Where compared with another copy, unresolved V genes explain less than half of these, and the others have no known cause. That table furnishes V, J and clone size, whereas the DNA furnished D and trimming. The sample records about 610,000 clones, 95% to 98% of which are singletons. About 0.06% of the sample rests with the top ten.

These data come from a study of shared clonotypes between healthy human individuals (dated by TCRdb to the early 2020s). For the wider study: A couple of women and a few men aged 18 to 49 years were included in the cohort. For each donor, CD4 naive and CD4 memory were each given three plates, CD8 naive was given two plates, and CD8 memory was given one plate. The study deeply sequenced blood TCR repertoires of about 5 healthy adults to estimate repertoire size and the extent of clonotype sharing between individuals. To increase sequencing depth and limit assay-specific biases, TCR repertoire library preparation and sequencing were carried out by different laboratories using diverse techniques. Between about 0.85 and 9.5 billion PBMCs per donor were obtained by leukapheresis. What the research found in general, with its limitations: Sampling was restricted to blood, and TCR repertoires in tissue are likely to differ from TCR repertoires in blood. Larger estimated clonotype richness was generally found for naive subsets than for memory subsets. Higher generation probabilities were observed for clonotypes shared by all four sorted-subset donors than for non-shared clonotypes. Even with the large sequencing depth, rarefaction of the sorted-subset datasets indicated that sequencing was incomplete. The genetic and exposure-history diversity represented was limited by the small number of donors. Pairwise subsampling indicated that sequencing depth was expected to affect the degree of clonotype sharing among donors. When a few donors were compared, the shared fraction of clonotypes was around 4.6% for naive CD4, around 3.6% for naive CD8, roughly 2.5% for memory CD4, and 0.35% to 0.4% for memory CD8.

Sequenced: naive CD4+ T cells sorted from blood. The cell subset or site label corresponds to: CD45RA+ positively selected. This receptor was identified in a woman aged 30 to 39 in good health.

CDR3 loop: CASNAGPGGYEQYF. At the DNA level, the sequence is TGTGCCAGTAACGCCGGGCCAGGGGGGTACGAGCAGTACTTC. The chain employs TRBV19 and TRBJ2-7; 7 matching bases give a weak D call of TRBD1. V was cut back by 7 bases and J by 4 bases, leaving a gap of 17 bases between them. From the cysteine through the phenylalanine, the CDR3 covers 14 amino acids. Only CDR3 DNA remains: 42 bases, in frame from the first base. From the germline V gene (reference sequence), CDR1 is LNHDA and CDR2 is SQIVND.